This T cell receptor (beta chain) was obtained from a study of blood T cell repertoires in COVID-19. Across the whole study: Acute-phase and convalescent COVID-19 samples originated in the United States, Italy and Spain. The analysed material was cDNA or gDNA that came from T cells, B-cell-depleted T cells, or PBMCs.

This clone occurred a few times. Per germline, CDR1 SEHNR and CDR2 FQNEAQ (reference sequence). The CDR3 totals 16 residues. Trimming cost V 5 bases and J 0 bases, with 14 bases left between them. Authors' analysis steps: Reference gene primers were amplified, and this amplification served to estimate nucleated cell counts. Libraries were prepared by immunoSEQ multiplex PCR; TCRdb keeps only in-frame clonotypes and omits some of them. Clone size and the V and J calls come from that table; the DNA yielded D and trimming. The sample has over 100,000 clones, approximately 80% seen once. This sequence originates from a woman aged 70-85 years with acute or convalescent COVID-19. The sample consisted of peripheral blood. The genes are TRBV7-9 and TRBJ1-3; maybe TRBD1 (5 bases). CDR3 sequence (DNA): TGTGCCAGCAGCCGTGACGGGACTTCCTCTGGAAACACCATATATTTT. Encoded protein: CASSRDGTSSGNTIYF.